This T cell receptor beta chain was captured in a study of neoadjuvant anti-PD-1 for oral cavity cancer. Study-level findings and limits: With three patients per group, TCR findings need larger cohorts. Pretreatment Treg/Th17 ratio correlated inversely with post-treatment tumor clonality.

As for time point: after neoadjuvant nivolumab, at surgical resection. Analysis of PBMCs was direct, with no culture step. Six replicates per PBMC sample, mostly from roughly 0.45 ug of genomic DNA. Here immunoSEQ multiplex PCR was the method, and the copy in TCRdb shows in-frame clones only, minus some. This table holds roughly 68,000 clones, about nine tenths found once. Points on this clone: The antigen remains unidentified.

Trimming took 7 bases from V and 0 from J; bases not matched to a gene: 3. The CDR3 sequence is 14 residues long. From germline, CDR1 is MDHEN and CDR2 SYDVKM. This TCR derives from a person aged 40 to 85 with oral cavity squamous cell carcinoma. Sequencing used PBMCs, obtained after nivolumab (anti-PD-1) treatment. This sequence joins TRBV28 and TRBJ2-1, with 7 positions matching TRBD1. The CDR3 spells CASKGAGSYNEQFF. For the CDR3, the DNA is TGTGCCAGCAAGGGGGCAGGCTCCTACAATGAGCAGTTCTTC. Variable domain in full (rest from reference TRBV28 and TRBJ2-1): DVKVTQSSRYLVKRTGEKVFLECVQDMDHENMFWYRQDPGLGLRLIYFSYDVKMKEKGDIPEGYSVSREKKERFSLILESASTNQTSMYLCASKGAGSYNEQFFGPGTRLTVL.